The clone carrying this T cell receptor beta chain came up a few times. A single record per CDR3 protein comes from TCRdb applying MiXCR to the RACE reads. Of fewer than 300,000 distinct CDR3 sequences listed, about 8.6% were seen once; the top ten hold around 2.5%. This CDR3 region has 14 residues. CDR1 and CDR2 from the germline V gene are MDHEN and SYDVKM. Deletions cut 3 bases from V and 5 bases from J, with 11 bases between. The data derive from a study of human T cells and chemical hapten exposure. Study details: On roughly 2 cm by roughly 2 cm of upper inner arm skin, sensitization was performed with 2% DPC.

Time point indicated: pre-sensitization, week 0. Documented treatment: therapeutic diphenylcyclopropenone sensitization with weekly scalp DPC. V gene TRBV28 combines with J gene TRBJ2-1; no clear D gene. This sample comprised whole blood, obtained in connection with sensitization to the hapten diphenylcyclopropenone (DPC). The source of this sequence is a woman aged 40 to 50 with alopecia areata. Some clones in this sample may be carry-over from other donors' samples. The CDR3 protein is CASSFARANNEQFF. Here the CDR3 DNA reads TGTGCCAGCAGTTTTGCTAGGGCTAACAATGAGCAGTTCTTC.